The 18 T cell receptor beta chains listed next were all sequenced from one sample in a study of post-analysis software for immune sequencing data. These receptors' antigens are unknown. The TCR beta cDNA libraries carried unique molecular identifiers. One entry per CDR3 protein results from TCRdb running MiXCR on the PCR reads. The table shows roughly 800,000 distinct CDR3 sequences, with approximately 44% occurring only once. General study results and limits: Patients carried several TRBV segments more frequently than controls did, and TRBV5-6, TRBV5-1 and TRBV20-1 were among them.

The specimen sequenced was blood. Receptors originate from a girl aged 5 to 17 with multiple sclerosis.

This chain links TRBV7-2 with TRBJ2-5, with D unclear. This CDR3 is 12 amino acids long. The V gene lost 9 bases and the J gene lost 5 bases, with 13 bases spanning the gap. Germline V gene sequence: CDR1 SGHTA, CDR2 FQGNSA. The CDR3 spells CASGSRWETQYF. In DNA form, the CDR3 reads TGTGCCAGTGGGTCTAGGTGGGAGACCCAGTACTTC.

V gene TRBV12-3 or TRBV12-4 combines with J gene TRBJ2-3, with D possibly TRBD1 on 6 matching bases. Trimming stripped 5 bases from V and 7 bases from J, with 13 bases between. The CDR3 length is 13 residues. CDR3: CASSLRGRNTQYF. Here the CDR3 DNA reads TGTGCCAGCAGTCTCAGGGGACGAAATACGCAGTATTTT.

This rearrangement joins TRBV12-3 or TRBV12-4 to TRBJ1-2; weak D call: TRBD1 (5 bases). Trimming shortened V by 3 bases and J by 6 bases, and 14 bases separated the two germline ends. The CDR3 has 14 residues. The CDR3 here is CASSLILGGDGYTF. The CDR3 DNA reads as TGTGCCAGCAGTTTGATATTGGGGGGTGATGGCTACACCTTC.

The rearrangement uses TRBV28 and TRBJ2-7; perhaps D is TRBD1 or TRBD2 (6 bases each). V dropped 4 bases and J dropped 2 bases, with 24 bases sitting between them. Germline V gene lookup returns CDR1 MDHEN and CDR2 SYDVKM. The CDR3 sequence is 18 residues long. CDR3 residues: CASSSLSLGGTRTYEQYF. The CDR3 DNA sequence: TGTGCCAGCAGTTCCCTTTCCTTGGGGGGCACGCGTACCTACGAGCAGTACTTC.

This rearrangement joins TRBV24-1 to TRBJ2-3; D not resolved. Trimming left V 9 bases short and J 2 bases short, with 11 bases between. This CDR3 region has 13 residues. The V gene's germline CDR1 is KGHDR and CDR2 SFDVKD. The CDR3 DNA is TGTGCCACCGAAGGCGGTAACACAGATACGCAGTATTTT. Protein product: CATEGGNTDTQYF.

The V call is TRBV3-1, the J call TRBJ2-1, with 7 bases aligning to TRBD1. CDR3 length: 15 amino acids. The trim removed 4 bases at V and 7 bases at J, leaving 10 bases unmatched. Germline V gene sequence: CDR1 LGHDT, CDR2 YNNKEL (reference sequence). The CDR3, as DNA: TGTGCCAGCAGCCCCCAAGGGGGCCCCAGGAATGAGCAGTTCTTC. It encodes CASSPQGGPRNEQFF.

This clonotype was counted a single time. The V and J genes are TRBV27 and TRBJ2-7; 8 nucleotides match TRBD2. Germline loops: CDR1 MNHEY, CDR2 SMNVEV (reference sequence). V was clipped by 8 bases and J by 0 bases; unmatched bases: 6. The CDR3 runs to 14 residues. For the CDR3, the DNA is TGTGCCAGCGGCCCCGGGACTAGCTCCTACGAGCAGTACTTC. Translating gives CASGPGTSSYEQYF.

Remarks on this clonotype: The junction departs from the called germline gene at one end, perhaps through a read error. The chain joins TRBV7-8 to TRBJ2-1, with TRBD2 as a possible D gene (6 bases). The germline CDR1 and CDR2 sequences are SGHVS and FQNEAQ. This CDR3 is built from 13 residues. The CDR3, as DNA: TGTACCAGCAGCTTAGCGGTCGGCGATGAGCAGTTCTTC. Translating it yields CTSSLAVGDEQFF. Combining the CDR3 with reference TRBV7-8 and TRBJ2-1 gives the whole variable domain GAGVSQSPRYKVAKRGQDVALRCDPISGHVSLFWYQQALGQGPEFLTYFQNEAQLDKSGLPSDRFFAERPEGSVSTLKIQRTQQEDSAVYLCTSSLAVGDEQFFGPGTRLTVL.

The chain joins TRBV20-1 to TRBJ2-1; TRBD1 aligns across 8 bases. V was pared by 3 bases and J by 13 bases, with 14 bases of the junction left unmatched. The CDR3 covers 14 residues. Germline CDR1 and CDR2: DFQATT and SNEGSKA (reference sequence). The CDR3 spells CSARPGQVQETQFF. The CDR3, as DNA: TGCAGTGCTAGGCCGGGACAGGTTCAAGAGACCCAGTTCTTC.

This clonotype was seen only a few times. The V gene is TRBV5-1, the J gene TRBJ2-6, with a weak D call TRBD1 (6 bases). The CDR3 is 15 residues long. The V and J ends lost 4 bases and 0 bases respectively, with 8 bases between them. In germline, CDR1 is SGHRS, CDR2 YFSETQ. This chain's CDR3 is CASSRQDSGANVLTF. The CDR3 nucleotides are TGCGCCAGCAGCCGACAGGACTCTGGGGCCAACGTCCTGACTTTC.

The gene calls are TRBV29-1 and TRBJ1-1; D may be TRBD1 (6 bases). CDR3 length: 13 amino acids. Germline CDR1 and CDR2: SQVTM and ANQGSEA. V was shortened by 8 bases and J by 5 bases, with 18 bases between the two germline ends. As DNA, the CDR3 is TGCAGCTTGATCCAGGGGTCCGGGACTGAAGCTTTCTTT. This codes for CSLIQGSGTEAFF.

The chain employs TRBV6-2 or TRBV6-3 and TRBJ2-7; D not certain. Germline loops: CDR1 MNHEY, CDR2 SVGEGT. The CDR3 is 14 residues long. Trimming pared 0 bases from V and 1 base from J, leaving 7 bases between. The CDR3 DNA follows: TGTGCCAGCAGTTACTCGAAGGAATCCTACGAGCAGTACTTC. Its protein product is CASSYSKESYEQYF.

The chain's CDR3 is CASSPVGASGRFSYNEQFF. CDR3 sequence (DNA): TGTGCCAGCAGCCCAGTCGGGGCTAGCGGGAGGTTCTCCTACAATGAGCAGTTCTTC. The chain recombines TRBV11-2 with TRBJ2-1, with 11 bases aligning to TRBD2. Germline loops: CDR1 SGHAT, CDR2 FQNNGV. V trimming: 5 bases; J trimming: 0 bases; junction bases outside the gene matches: 12. The CDR3 is 19 residues long. Drawing the rest from reference TRBV11-2 and TRBJ2-1, the complete variable domain is EAGVAQSPRYKIIEKRQSVAFWCNPISGHATLYWYQQILGQGPKLLIQFQNNGVVDDSQLPKDRFSAERLKGVDSTLKIQPAKLEDSAVYLCASSPVGASGRFSYNEQFFGPGTRLTVL.

The J gene is TRBJ2-6, the V gene TRBV3-1, with 9 bases aligning to TRBD1. This CDR3 is built from 17 residues. With 1 base clipped from V and 3 bases from J, the junction kept 4 bases outside the gene matches. Germline V lookup: CDR1 LGHDT, CDR2 YNNKEL (reference sequence). CDR3 DNA: TGTGCCAGCAGCCAAGTAACAGGGGGCTTTGGGGCCAACGTCCTGACTTTC. Translating it yields CASSQVTGGFGANVLTF.

This clonotype has more than one count but fewer than ten. Germline and junction disagree at one end, which may indicate a read error. This chain joins TRBV5-1 and TRBJ2-1, with 8 positions matching TRBD2. This CDR3 contains 15 residues. Germline V CDR1 and CDR2: SGHRS, YFSETQ. The CDR3 DNA sequence: TGTGCCAGCTCGGGGGGGCTAGCGGTCTACAATGAGCAGTTCTTC. Protein product: CASSGGLAVYNEQFF.

The V gene is TRBV27, the J gene TRBJ2-4; D unclear. The CDR3 covers 8 residues. From germline, CDR1 is MNHEY and CDR2 SMNVEV (reference sequence). V lost 6 bases and J 15 bases, leaving 6 bases between the germline ends. CDR3 sequence reads: CASSPVYF. CDR3 DNA: TGTGCCAGCAGCCCCGTGTACTTC.

This clonotype was counted only a few times. The gene calls are TRBV6-5 and TRBJ1-2; tentatively, D is TRBD1 (5 bases). V lost 4 bases and J lost 5, with 11 bases in between. Germline CDR1 MNHEY, CDR2 SVGAGI. The CDR3 loop spans 13 amino acids. This CDR3 is CASSSAGWYGYTF. CDR3 coding DNA: TGTGCCAGCAGTTCGGCAGGGTGGTATGGCTACACCTTC.

The rearrangement joins TRBV3-1 to TRBJ2-7; TRBD2 might be the D (6 bases). The CDR3 runs to 16 residues. V shed 2 bases and J shed 0 bases, with 14 bases lying between them. CDR1 is LGHDT and CDR2 is YNNKEL in the germline V gene (reference sequence). The CDR3 sequence: CASSQISGAGSYEQYF. As DNA, the CDR3 is TGTGCCAGCAGCCAAATTTCGGGAGCGGGCTCCTACGAGCAGTACTTC.